Listed below are T cell receptor beta chains from one sample, sequenced in a study of T-cell memory formation after mild COVID-19. MiXCR was run by TCRdb on the 5' RACE reads, yielding one entry per CDR3 protein. The data contain hundreds of thousands of distinct CDR3 sequences, around 8% of them singletons. Sequencing was performed on PBMCs or a T cell subset sorted from them (not recorded which). Receptor source: a man younger than 35 who had mild COVID-19 (a few samples of this study predate the infection). Cell type and time point are not known. Each CDR3 is given with its conserved first and last residue. A D gene is named only where the DNA matches it firmly. Size is stated for part of the rows, as once, few or many counts, or as a class when the clone is expanded.

J gene,D gene,V gene,clone size,CDR3 DNA,CDR3 protein
TRBJ2-2,TRBD2,TRBV7-2,many,TGTGCCAGCAGCCCCAGGGCTAGCGGGGGCCCCTCCACCGGGGAGCTGTTTTTT,CASSPRASGGPSTGELFF
TRBJ1-4,-,TRBV7-9,-,TGTGCCAGCAGTGGGTGGCAGCCCAGTGAAAAACTGTTTTTT,CASSGWQPSEKLFF
TRBJ2-1,TRBD1,TRBV12-3/TRBV12-4,few,TGTGCCAGCGGAGCGGGACAGGGAAACAATGAGCAGTTCTTC,CASGAGQGNNEQFF
TRBJ1-6,TRBD1,TRBV5-1,-,TGCGCCAGCTCATGGACAGGGGGAGGATCACCCCTCCACTTT,CASSWTGGGSPLHF
TRBJ2-1,-,TRBV5-1,many,TGCGCCAGCAGCACGGGTAACAGGGAAGGTCAGTTCTTC,CASSTGNREGQFF
TRBJ1-2,-,TRBV3-1,few,TGTGCCAGCAGCCAAAGACAAGACTATGGCTACACCTTC,CASSQRQDYGYTF
TRBJ2-1,-,TRBV7-6,-,TGTGCCAGCAGCTCACCCTTCGAACTGGCGGGGCAGTTCTTC,CASSSPFELAGQFF
TRBJ2-1,TRBD2,TRBV27,-,TGTGCCAGCAGTACAACTAGCGGGGGAGGCAGGCCACGGGAGCAGTTCTTC,CASSTTSGGGRPREQFF
TRBJ2-3,-,TRBV27,many,TGTGCCAGCACTCTAAGGGCGGGGGCTAGCACAGATACGCAGTATTTT,CASTLRAGASTDTQYF
TRBJ2-3,-,TRBV20-1,few,TGCAGTGCTAGAGCTACAGGCGATTCCACAGATACGCAGTATTTT,CSARATGDSTDTQYF
TRBJ2-3,TRBD1,TRBV7-2,-,TGTGCCAGCACCACTGACAGGGCCACAGATACGCAGTATTTT,CASTTDRATDTQYF
TRBJ1-1,-,TRBV20-1,-,TGCAGTGCTGCTCGCGGGTATGGGGACACTGAAGCTTTCTTT,CSAARGYGDTEAFF
TRBJ2-3,TRBD2,TRBV11-2,-,TGTGCCAGCAGCTTAGCAGGCGGGGGGCCCGGCACAGATACGCAGTATTTT,CASSLAGGGPGTDTQYF
TRBJ2-3,TRBD2,TRBV20-1,few,TGCAGTGCTAGGCTATCTAGCGGGGGGGCCACAGATACGCAGTATTTT,CSARLSSGGATDTQYF
TRBJ2-2,TRBD2,TRBV4-3,many,TGCGCCAGCAGCCCTATCACTAGCGGGGGGTCGGACACCGGGGAGCTGTTTTTT,CASSPITSGGSDTGELFF
TRBJ1-1,-,TRBV3-1,once,TGTGCCAGCAGCCTTAGGGGAGGGAGGATTGAAGCTTTCTTT,CASSLRGGRIEAFF
TRBJ1-5,-,TRBV20-1,few,TGCAGTGCTAAATTAAGGTGGAATCAGCCCCAGCATTTT,CSAKLRWNQPQHF
TRBJ2-7,-,TRBV5-4,many,TGTGCCAGCAGTGACGGGGGTTGGAGGCCCTACGAGCAGTACTTC,CASSDGGWRPYEQYF
TRBJ1-1,-,TRBV5-1,few,TGCGCCAGCAGCTCGGATTCCGGCACTGAAGCTTTCTTT,CASSSDSGTEAFF
TRBJ1-1,-,TRBV10-3,-,TGTGCCATCACCAGGGACAATATGGACACTGAAGCTTTCTTT,CAITRDNMDTEAFF
TRBJ1-2,-,TRBV7-8,few,TGTGCCAGCAGCTTATGGGGAGGCTACACCTTC,CASSLWGGYTF
TRBJ1-6,-,TRBV20-1,once,TGCAGTGCTAGACCCACCTATAATTCACCCCTCCACTTT,CSARPTYNSPLHF
TRBJ2-1,-,TRBV7-6,-,TGTGCCAGCAGCTACGGACTCTCAGCTAGTGAGCAGTTCTTC,CASSYGLSASEQFF
TRBJ1-3,TRBD1,TRBV5-1,many,TGCGCCAGCAGCTTGCCCGACAGGGGGAGAAACACCATATATTTT,CASSLPDRGRNTIYF
TRBJ1-3,-,TRBV7-2,few,TGTGCCAGCAGCTTAGACACCGGGGCTGGAAACACCATATATTTT,CASSLDTGAGNTIYF
TRBJ2-5,TRBD2,TRBV7-2,few,TGTGCCAGCAGCTTAGTACGGGGGGGGCAGACCCAGTACTTC,CASSLVRGGQTQYF
TRBJ2-3,-,TRBV10-3,-,TGTGCCAGGCCTCGGCGGGGGCACACAGATACGCAGTATTTT,CARPRRGHTDTQYF
TRBJ1-1,-,TRBV5-1,-,TGCGCCAGCACCTTATATGGGCCTGACATGAACACTGAAGCTTTCTTT,CASTLYGPDMNTEAFF
TRBJ2-4,TRBD2,TRBV12-3/TRBV12-4,many,TGTGCCAGCAGTTTAGCCAGGGAGGGAAACATTCAGTACTTC,CASSLAREGNIQYF
TRBJ2-7,TRBD2,TRBV7-8,few,TGTGCCAGCAGCTTCTGGGGGGGACGGAACTACGAGCAGTACTTC,CASSFWGGRNYEQYF
TRBJ2-1,TRBD2,TRBV15,-,TGTGCCACCAGCAGGGCCGGGACTAGCGTCCGCGGTGAGCAGTTCTTC,CATSRAGTSVRGEQFF
TRBJ1-1,-,TRBV6-5,-,TGTGCCAGCAGTCAACCGGAGACCACTGAAGCTTTCTTT,CASSQPETTEAFF
TRBJ1-2,TRBD1,TRBV4-1,-,TGCGCCAGCAGCCAAGTAACAGGGGGCTACTCTGGCTACACCTTC,CASSQVTGGYSGYTF
TRBJ1-2,-,TRBV18,-,TGTGCCAGCTCACCACTAGGACAGTCGGGCGACTATGGCTACACCTTC,CASSPLGQSGDYGYTF
TRBJ2-7,-,TRBV9,-,TGTGCCAGCAGCCCCCCCGGGTCCATCTACGAGCAGTACTTC,CASSPPGSIYEQYF
TRBJ2-3,-,TRBV15,-,TGTGCCACCAGCGGGCAGGGGAAGGGACCAGATACGCAGTATTTT,CATSGQGKGPDTQYF
TRBJ2-4,-,TRBV18,once,TGTGCCAGCTCACGACAGGGAGGGCGAGACATTCAGTACTTC,CASSRQGGRDIQYF
TRBJ1-2,-,TRBV5-1,many,TGCGCCAGCAGGGTATTACAGGGCGCTAACTATGGCTACACCTTC,CASRVLQGANYGYTF
TRBJ2-3,-,TRBV4-2,many,TGTGCCAGCAGCCAAGATCGTGTTTCGACCGATACGCAGTATTTT,CASSQDRVSTDTQYF
TRBJ2-4,-,TRBV12-3/TRBV12-4,few,TGTGCCAGCAGGAAACAGGAGATCCGGGAAAACATTCAGTACTTC,CASRKQEIRENIQYF
TRBJ1-5,-,TRBV19,-,TGTGCCAGTAGCCAAATAGGGTACAATCAGCCCCAGCATTTT,CASSQIGYNQPQHF
TRBJ2-2,TRBD1,TRBV12-3/TRBV12-4,-,TGTGCCAGCAGTTTAGCGCTCAGGGGGCCCGGGGAGCTGTTTTTT,CASSLALRGPGELFF
TRBJ2-5,-,TRBV12-3/TRBV12-4,few,TGTGCCAGCAGTTTCGGACGGGGTAGGGGAGAGACCCAGTACTTC,CASSFGRGRGETQYF
TRBJ2-5,-,TRBV10-3,-,TGTGCCATCAGTCCAGCAGCGGGAGAGACCCAGTACTTC,CAISPAAGETQYF
TRBJ2-7,TRBD1,TRBV4-3,few,TGCGCCAGCAGCCAAGATTGGACAGGGGGACCCTACGAGCAGTACTTC,CASSQDWTGGPYEQYF
TRBJ2-3,-,TRBV12-3/TRBV12-4,many,TGTGCCAGCAACCTCCTCTCAGGGGGGATGAGAGATACGCAGTATTTT,CASNLLSGGMRDTQYF
TRBJ1-4,-,TRBV12-3/TRBV12-4,-,TGTGCCAGCAGATACGGGGCCCGTTCTTTTGAAAAACTGTTTTTT,CASRYGARSFEKLFF
TRBJ1-1,-,TRBV6-5,many,TGTGCCAGCAGTATCGCGGGAAGAGGCCCCACTGAAGCTTTCTTT,CASSIAGRGPTEAFF